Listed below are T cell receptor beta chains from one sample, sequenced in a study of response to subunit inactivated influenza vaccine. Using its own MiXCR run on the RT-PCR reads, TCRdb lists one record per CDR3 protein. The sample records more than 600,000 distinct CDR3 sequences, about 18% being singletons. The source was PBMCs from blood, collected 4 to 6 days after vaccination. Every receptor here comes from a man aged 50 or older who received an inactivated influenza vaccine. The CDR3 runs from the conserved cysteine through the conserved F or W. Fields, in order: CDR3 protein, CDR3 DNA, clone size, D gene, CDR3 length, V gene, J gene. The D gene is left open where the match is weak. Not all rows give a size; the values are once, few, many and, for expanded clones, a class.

CDR3: CATSSSGRGFF
DNA: TGTGCCACCAGCAGCAGCGGGAGAGGGTTCTTC
size: few
D: TRBD2
length: 11
V: TRBV15
J: TRBJ2-1

CDR3: CATSDGASKGEETQYF
DNA: TGTGCCACCAGTGATGGGGCCTCTAAGGGGGAGGAGACCCAGTACTTC
size: -
D: -
length: 16
V: TRBV24-1
J: TRBJ2-5

CDR3: CSARNWHGEQFF
DNA: TGCAGTGCTAGAAACTGGCACGGGGAGCAGTTCTTC
size: many
D: -
length: 12
V: TRBV20-1
J: TRBJ2-1

CDR3: CASSLPGQAYF
DNA: TGTGCCAGCAGCCTACCCGGACAAGCCTATTTT
size: -
D: -
length: 11
V: TRBV5-5
J: TRBJ1-3

CDR3: CASSGPISPGTGPEQYF
DNA: TGTGCCAGCAGCGGACCAATTAGTCCCGGGACAGGGCCCGAGCAGTACTTC
size: -
D: TRBD1
length: 17
V: TRBV6-1
J: TRBJ2-7

CDR3: CASSLYGLAAPGFF
DNA: TGTGCCAGCAGCTTATACGGACTAGCGGCTCCAGGATTCTTC
size: -
D: TRBD2
length: 14
V: TRBV7-2
J: TRBJ2-1

CDR3: CASSEAGVGETQYF
DNA: TGTGCCAGCAGTGAAGCGGGGGTTGGAGAGACCCAGTACTTC
size: -
D: TRBD2
length: 14
V: TRBV25-1
J: TRBJ2-5

CDR3: CASRTPRGLNSYEQYF
DNA: TGTGCCAGCAGAACGCCGCGAGGGTTAAACTCCTACGAGCAGTACTTC
size: -
D: -
length: 16
V: TRBV6-2/TRBV6-3
J: TRBJ2-7

CDR3: CASSLTSGGFPDTDTQYF
DNA: TGTGCCAGCAGCCTGACTAGCGGGGGGTTTCCTGACACAGATACGCAGTATTTT
size: -
D: TRBD2
length: 18
V: TRBV7-8
J: TRBJ2-3

CDR3: CASSPGTPGPDEQYF
DNA: TGTGCCAGCAGCCCCGGGACTCCTGGTCCGGACGAGCAGTACTTC
size: few
D: -
length: 15
V: TRBV7-9
J: TRBJ2-7

CDR3: CASHKRGGRHDSQDTQYF
DNA: TGTGCCAGCCACAAACGGGGGGGCAGGCATGATAGTCAAGATACGCAGTATTTT
size: -
D: TRBD2
length: 18
V: TRBV12-3/TRBV12-4
J: TRBJ2-3

CDR3: CASSLEPGQGYNEQFF
DNA: TGTGCCAGCAGCTTAGAGCCGGGACAGGGGTACAATGAGCAGTTCTTC
size: -
D: TRBD1
length: 16
V: TRBV11-2
J: TRBJ2-1

CDR3: CASSHRDSSYEQYF
DNA: TGTGCCAGCAGCCATCGGGACTCTTCCTACGAGCAGTACTTC
size: -
D: -
length: 14
V: TRBV27
J: TRBJ2-7

CDR3: CASSLGSGDVTYEQYF
DNA: TGTGCCAGCAGTCTAGGGTCGGGAGACGTGACCTACGAGCAGTACTTC
size: -
D: -
length: 16
V: TRBV27
J: TRBJ2-7

CDR3: CSARGLLNPSGNNEQFF
DNA: TGCAGTGCTAGAGGTCTTCTAAATCCTAGCGGAAACAATGAGCAGTTCTTC
size: few
D: TRBD2
length: 17
V: TRBV20-1
J: TRBJ2-1

CDR3: CASSQRGGGGNTIYF
DNA: TGTGCCAGCAGCCAAAGGGGAGGGGGTGGAAACACCATATATTTT
size: -
D: -
length: 15
V: TRBV4-2
J: TRBJ1-3

CDR3: CASSLLPRLAGELFF
DNA: TGTGCCAGCAGCTTGTTACCTAGGCTGGCCGGGGAGCTGTTTTTT
size: few
D: -
length: 15
V: TRBV5-5
J: TRBJ2-2